The present T cell receptor beta chain was sequenced within a study of T-cell memory formation after mild COVID-19. This clonotype was detected ten times or more. V gave up 6 bases and J gave up 5 bases; unmatched junction bases: 10. Germline values: CDR1 DFQATT, CDR2 SNEGSKA (reference sequence). The CDR3 consists of 15 residues. TCRdb called the 5' RACE reads again in MiXCR, with one record for every CDR3 protein. The sample holds roughly 28,000 distinct CDR3 sequences, around 10% seen once. Sequenced: PBMCs or a T cell subset sorted from them (not recorded which). This clonotype was sampled from an adult woman who had mild COVID-19 (a few samples of this study predate the infection). Cell type and time point are not known. J is TRBJ2-4 and V is TRBV20-1; 10 nucleotides match TRBD1. The CDR3 sequence: CSAPRDRGLENIQYF. For the CDR3, the DNA is TGCAGTGCCCCAAGGGACAGGGGCCTTGAAAACATTCAGTACTTC.